This is a list of T cell receptor beta chains from one sample in a study of immune characterization of retroperitoneal liposarcoma. TCRdb re-derived calls from the PCR reads in MiXCR, one entry per CDR3 protein. The top ten clones hold more than 9% of a sample with 8,000 or so distinct CDR3 sequences, approximately 40% of them seen once. Material: tumor tissue. The receptors derive from a male donor with retroperitoneal liposarcoma. CDR3s include the opening cysteine and the closing phenylalanine or tryptophan. A D gene is named only where the DNA matches it firmly. Clone size appears in some rows only: once, few, many, or a class for an expanded clone.

size | J | V | D | DNA | CDR3
- | TRBJ2-1 | TRBV7-2 | - | TGTGCCAGCAGCTTTACCTACAATGAGCAGTTCTTC | CASSFTYNEQFF
medium-sized | TRBJ2-7 | TRBV6-1 | - | TGTGCCAGCAGTGACCAGCCGATTGGTTACGAGCAGTACTTC | CASSDQPIGYEQYF
large | TRBJ2-1 | TRBV28 | - | TGTGCCAGCTCAAAAAGGAGTAGGATAGAGCAGTTCTTC | CASSKRSRIEQFF
- | TRBJ2-5 | TRBV6-5 | - | TGTGCCAGCAAGGACTACCAAGAGACCCAGTACTTC | CASKDYQETQYF
- | TRBJ2-7 | TRBV7-2 | TRBD1 | TGTGCCAGCAGCTGGACCGGGACAGGGGATTCTTACGAGCAGTACTTC | CASSWTGTGDSYEQYF
- | TRBJ2-1 | TRBV6-1 | TRBD2 | TGTGCCAGCAGTGGGGCGGGAGGTACAAGCAATGAGCAGTTCTTC | CASSGAGGTSNEQFF
- | TRBJ2-1 | TRBV6-1 | TRBD2 | TGTGCCAGCAACCTCGGGACTAGCGGATACAATGAGCAGTTCTTC | CASNLGTSGYNEQFF
- | TRBJ2-7 | TRBV6-1 | - | TGTGTCAGCAGTGAACCAGGACGGACCTACGGGCAGTACTTC | CVSSEPGRTYGQYF
- | TRBJ1-1 | TRBV12-3/TRBV12-4 | - | TGTGCCAGCACATTGGGAGGGGGGTGGACTGAAGCTTTCTTT | CASTLGGGWTEAFF
large | TRBJ2-7 | TRBV7-2 | TRBD2 | TGTGCCAGCAGCCCCGGGACTAGCGGGAGGATCCACGAGCAGTACTTC | CASSPGTSGRIHEQYF
few | TRBJ2-2 | TRBV6-1 | - | TGTGCCAGCAGGAGGACCGGGGAGCTGTTTTTT | CASRRTGELFF
- | TRBJ2-3 | TRBV6-1 | TRBD2 | TGTGCCAGCAGTGCGGTAGCGGGGGGCCGGCCAGATACGCAGTATTTT | CASSAVAGGRPDTQYF
- | TRBJ2-1 | TRBV24-1 | TRBD2 | TGTGCCACCAGTGAACCGGGACTAGCGGGAGGGCAGACCTACAATGAGCAGTTCTTC | CATSEPGLAGGQTYNEQFF
- | TRBJ2-7 | TRBV12-3/TRBV12-4 | - | TGTGCCAGCAGGCCGGGAAAGGCAGGGGGGTGGTTCGAGCAGTACTTC | CASRPGKAGGWFEQYF
- | TRBJ2-2 | TRBV6-6 | TRBD2 | TGTGCCAGCAGTTACGGTGATAGCGGGAGGACCGGGGAGCTGTTTTTT | CASSYGDSGRTGELFF
many | TRBJ2-7 | TRBV6-1 | - | TGTGCCAGCAGCAGGGACCCAGGCGAGCAGTACTTC | CASSRDPGEQYF
- | TRBJ2-1 | TRBV6-1 | - | TGTGCCAGCAGAGGGTTGGGACTTAGGGACAATGAGCAGTTCTTC | CASRGLGLRDNEQFF
- | TRBJ2-7 | TRBV11-3 | - | TGTGCCAGCAGCCGTTCCACAGGGGCTAGCGGGTCACAAGATGAGCAGTACTTC | CASSRSTGASGSQDEQYF
few | TRBJ2-5 | TRBV6-1 | TRBD1 | TGTGCCAGCAGGGACCCGGGACAGCAAGAGACCCAGTACTTC | CASRDPGQQETQYF
many | TRBJ2-1 | TRBV6-1 | TRBD2 | TGTGCCAGCAGTGACCCGGGGGGGGAGCAGTTCTTC | CASSDPGGEQFF
- | TRBJ2-2 | TRBV6-1 | - | TGTGCCAGCAGTAACCTAGTTGGGACCGGGGAGCTGTTTTTT | CASSNLVGTGELFF
few | TRBJ2-2 | TRBV27 | - | TGTGCCAGCAGCCCCAATAGCGAACTCTACACTGGCGGGGAGCTGTTTTTT | CASSPNSELYTGGELFF
many | TRBJ2-7 | TRBV6-6 | - | TGTGCCAGCAGTTACTCACGGTCAATAGAGCAGTACTTC | CASSYSRSIEQYF
- | TRBJ1-1 | TRBV6-1 | TRBD1 | TGTGCCAGCAGGAAGCAGGACAGGGTTGTGAGCACTGAAGCTTTCTTT | CASRKQDRVVSTEAFF
- | TRBJ2-1 | TRBV6-1 | - | TGTGCCAGCAGCCCGACAGGACAAGAGACCCAGTTCTTC | CASSPTGQETQFF
- | TRBJ2-3 | TRBV6-6 | TRBD1 | TGCGCCAGCAGTTCTCGGGACAGTTACACAGATACGCAGTATTTT | CASSSRDSYTDTQYF
few | TRBJ2-1 | TRBV12-3/TRBV12-4 | - | TGTGCCAGCAGAACCGGCACTAATCCAACGGAGCAGTTCTTC | CASRTGTNPTEQFF
- | TRBJ2-7 | TRBV6-5 | TRBD2 | TGTGCCAGCAGACCAAGCGGGAGGGGCTCCTACGAGCAGTACTTC | CASRPSGRGSYEQYF
- | TRBJ2-7 | TRBV7-9 | - | TGTGCCAGCAGGGGAGGTTCGCAGGGTACCGACTACGAGCAGTACTTC | CASRGGSQGTDYEQYF
medium-sized | TRBJ2-5 | TRBV7-2 | TRBD2 | TGTGCCAGCAGCTTAACTAGCGGGGGCGGGGAGACCCAGTACTTC | CASSLTSGGGETQYF
few | TRBJ2-1 | TRBV6-6 | - | TGTGCCAGCAGTTACTCCCTAGCAGGAAGGCAGTTCTTC | CASSYSLAGRQFF
- | TRBJ1-1 | TRBV6-1 | TRBD1 | TGTGCCAGCTCTTACAGGGGGTATTTAAACACTGAAGCTTTCTTT | CASSYRGYLNTEAFF
once | TRBJ2-5 | TRBV6-1 | TRBD1 | TGTGCCAGCACTCCCCCGCAGGCAGGGGGAGAGACCCAGTACTTC | CASTPPQAGGETQYF
- | TRBJ2-1 | TRBV6-1 | TRBD2 | TGTGCCAGCAGACCTAGCGGACTAGCGGGAGGGTACTCACTGTTCTTC | CASRPSGLAGGYSLFF
- | TRBJ2-1 | TRBV12-3/TRBV12-4 | TRBD2 | TGTGCCAGCAGCCCGGGACTAGCGGGAGGGCCCCGGCAGTTCTTC | CASSPGLAGGPRQFF
- | TRBJ2-7 | TRBV6-8 | - | TGTGCCAGCAGGGACCCATCCAATGAGCAGTACTTC | CASRDPSNEQYF
- | TRBJ2-2 | TRBV6-1 | TRBD1 | TGTGCCAGCAGCCCTCCGGGACAGGGGGCGCTTATGGACACCGGGGAGCTGTTTTTT | CASSPPGQGALMDTGELFF
few | TRBJ2-1 | TRBV6-6 | TRBD2 | TGTGCCAGCAGTTATTCAGCGGGAGGGCAATTCGGGCAGTTCTTC | CASSYSAGGQFGQFF
- | TRBJ2-7 | TRBV7-2 | TRBD2 | TGTGCCAGCAGCAAGAGTCGGGCGGGAGGGGAAGTCGAGCAGTACTTC | CASSKSRAGGEVEQYF
- | TRBJ2-7 | TRBV6-1 | TRBD1 | TGTGCCAGCAGTGAAGGCACAGGGGGGTTCTACGAGCAGTACTTC | CASSEGTGGFYEQYF
- | TRBJ2-1 | TRBV7-3 | - | TGTGCCAGCGACCGACACCGGGCTAGCGAATACTACAATGAGCAGTTCTTC | CASDRHRASEYYNEQFF
- | TRBJ2-7 | TRBV27 | - | TGTGCCAGCAGTTTTATCAGCGGCCCGAACTACGAGCAGTACTTC | CASSFISGPNYEQYF
- | TRBJ2-1 | TRBV6-8 | - | TGTGCCAGCCTGAGGGACACAGAGATGGTCAATGAGCAGTTCTTC | CASLRDTEMVNEQFF
few | TRBJ2-1 | TRBV6-1 | TRBD2 | TGTGCCAGCAGCCACCCTGGGACTAGCGGGACCTCCTACAATGAGCAGTTCTTC | CASSHPGTSGTSYNEQFF
few | TRBJ2-1 | TRBV6-1 | TRBD2 | TGTGCCAGCAGTGAAGCGCTAGCGGGAGAAAATGAGCAGTTCTTC | CASSEALAGENEQFF
- | TRBJ2-7 | TRBV6-1 | - | TGTGCCAGCAGTTACCTGTGGAGCTCCTACGAGCAGTACTTC | CASSYLWSSYEQYF
few | TRBJ2-5 | TRBV7-6 | TRBD1 | TGTGCCAGCAGCTTATACCAGGGGGCAAGGGATGAGCAGTACTTC | CASSLYQGARDEQYF
- | TRBJ2-1 | TRBV6-8 | TRBD1 | TGTGCCAGCAGTAATACAGGGGGCGCAGATGGTGAGCAGTTCTTC | CASSNTGGADGEQFF
- | TRBJ2-1 | TRBV4-1 | TRBD2 | TGCGCCAGCAGCGAGACTAGCGGGGGTGGCTACAATGAGCAGTTCTTC | CASSETSGGGYNEQFF
few | TRBJ2-7 | TRBV11-3 | - | TGTGCCAGCAGACAGGGGACTGAGCAGTACTTC | CASRQGTEQYF
- | TRBJ2-1 | TRBV7-2 | - | TGTGCCAGCAGCATACAGGGTGAGAGTGACGAGCAGTTCTTC | CASSIQGESDEQFF
- | TRBJ1-2 | TRBV6-8 | - | TGTGCCAGCAGTGTCAGGGTTGACTATGGCTACACCTTC | CASSVRVDYGYTF
- | TRBJ2-2 | TRBV10-2 | TRBD2 | TGCGCCAGCAGTGAAGTAGCGGGAGCGGACGGGGAGCTGTTTTTT | CASSEVAGADGELFF
few | TRBJ2-1 | TRBV7-9 | TRBD2 | TGTGCCAGCAGCCCCCGGGGGGAGACCCAGTTCTTC | CASSPRGETQFF
- | TRBJ2-5 | TRBV6-5 | TRBD1 | TGTGCCAGCAGTTACGGCAGGCTGGGACAGCTTCAAGAGACCCAGTACTTC | CASSYGRLGQLQETQYF
few | TRBJ2-1 | TRBV12-3/TRBV12-4 | - | TGTGCCAGCACCATTAGCGGAACCTACAATGAGCAGTTCTTC | CASTISGTYNEQFF